This T cell receptor (beta chain) emerged from a study of T cells in women clearing cervical HPV infection. Overall study: Donors had HPV16-related CIN3 or worse; 2 had invasive cancer. Controls gave blood once infection was undetectable; cases at lesion identification. Only a few women had HLA typing results available.

Remarks on this clone: The read ends 3 residues shy of where the CDR3 ends; the end is completed using the germline J gene.

TCRdb keeps only in-frame clones here, not all; method: immunoSEQ multiplex PCR. The listing contains tens of thousands of clones. This CDR3 region has 16 residues. J gave up 6 bases and V 6 bases, and 10 bases lay outside the gene matches. The rearrangement uses TRBV12-3 or TRBV12-4 and TRBJ2-3; 12 bases match TRBD2. The source of this sequence is a woman between 18 and 70 years old with a cervical HPV16 infection that either progressed to CIN3+ or cleared (not recorded which). Sequencing used blood buffy coat. The covered CDR3 bases are TGTGCCAGCAGCGGGGGGCTAGCGGGGGGGAGGGATACG. As protein: CASSGGLAGGRDT. The CDR3 as a whole reads CASSGGLAGGRDTQYF.